Listed here are 31 T cell receptor beta chains from one sample, sequenced in a study of OX40 agonist ivuxolimab in advanced cancers. Sequencing was performed with immunoSEQ multiplex PCR; in TCRdb, only in-frame clones are kept and a portion is missing. The data contain 65,000 to 95,000 clones, roughly 87% of them singletons. The material sequenced was CD4+ or CD8+ T cells sorted from blood, taken in a trial of the OX40 agonist ivuxolimab. All receptors come from an adult with an advanced solid tumor such as melanoma, head and neck, liver or kidney cancer.

This rearrangement joins TRBV27 to TRBJ2-2, with 7 nucleotides matching TRBD1. Germline values: CDR1 MNHEY, CDR2 SMNVEV (reference sequence). CDR3 length: 14 amino acids. V was pared by 3 bases and J by 3 bases, with 1 base of the junction left unmatched. The CDR3 DNA follows: TGTGCCAGCAGTTTGGACAGGTACACCGGGGAGCTGTTTTTT. It encodes CASSLDRYTGELFF.

CDR3 amino acids: CASRPTESTYNSPLHF. CDR3 nucleotide sequence: TGTGCCAGCAGGCCGACAGAATCTACCTATAATTCACCCCTCCACTTT. The chain has TRBV27 and TRBJ1-6, with D possibly matching TRBD1 (5 bases). Germline-derived CDR1 and CDR2 are MNHEY and SMNVEV (reference sequence). CDR3 length equals 16 residues. V lost 6 bases and J 2 bases, leaving 14 bases between the germline ends.

The chain carries TRBV9 and TRBJ2-1, with 7 bases matching TRBD1. The ends lost 0 bases at V and 5 bases at J; junction bases unmatched: 2. The CDR3 contains 14 residues. The germline gives CDR1 SGDLS, CDR2 YYNGEE. Here the CDR3 reads CASSVAGTDNEQFF. CDR3 DNA: TGTGCCAGCAGCGTAGCCGGGACAGACAATGAGCAGTTCTTC.

V is TRBV2 and J is TRBJ1-5; D is unclear. The CDR3 covers 12 residues. Germline-derived CDR1 and CDR2 are SNHLY and FYNNEI. The V gene lost 4 bases and the J gene lost 7 bases, with 8 bases spanning the gap. CDR3 nucleotides: TGTGCCAGCAGTGGCGAGACCCAGCCCCAGCATTTT. Translation: CASSGETQPQHF.

The chain employs TRBV7-8 and TRBJ1-2; the D is unclear. This CDR3 spans 11 amino acids. The germline V and J ends were trimmed by 4 bases and 8 bases, with 8 bases remaining between them. Looked up from germline, CDR1 is SGHVS and CDR2 is FQNEAQ. CDR3 loop: CASSYNAGYTF. For the CDR3, the DNA is TGTGCCAGCAGCTACAACGCGGGCTACACCTTC.

The chain employs TRBV10-3 and TRBJ2-7, with D tentatively TRBD2 (5 bases). The length of the CDR3 is 12 residues. V was trimmed by 0 bases and J by 12 bases, leaving 12 bases between them. Germline V gene data show CDR1 as ENHRY and CDR2 as SYGVKD. CDR3: CAISESGGLGYF. Here the CDR3 DNA reads TGTGCCATCAGTGAGTCCGGCGGGCTAGGGTACTTC.

The chain carries TRBV7-3 and TRBJ2-7; no clear D gene. The length of the CDR3 is 12 residues. V lost 5 bases and J lost 3, with 8 bases in between. Germline CDR1 is SGHTA and CDR2 is FQGTGA. CDR3 DNA sequence: TGTGCCAGCAGCCTCGATCACTACGAGCAGTACTTC. It codes for CASSLDHYEQYF.

The chain employs TRBV5-1 and TRBJ2-5; the D is unclear. Between the trimmed V and J ends, which lost 0 bases and 4 bases, there was a span of 7 bases. Germline CDR1 and CDR2: SGHRS and YFSETQ. There are 13 residues in the CDR3. This chain's CDR3 is CASSLAVVETQYF. The CDR3 DNA reads TGCGCCAGCAGCTTGGCAGTGGTAGAGACCCAGTACTTC.

The CDR3, as DNA: TGTGCCAGCAGCCAGGACAGGGGGGGTGAAAAACTGTTTTTT. It is translated as CASSQDRGGEKLFF. The chain is built from TRBV6-5 and TRBJ1-4, with TRBD1 matching over 10 bases. The CDR3 is 14 residues long. J gave up 7 bases and V 6 bases, and 5 bases lay outside the gene matches. Germline V gene data show CDR1 as MNHEY and CDR2 as SVGAGI.

The rearrangement joins TRBV28 to TRBJ2-1; D might be TRBD2 (6 bases). This CDR3 is built from 12 residues. The germline V and J ends were trimmed by 5 bases and 15 bases, with 17 bases remaining between them. Germline V gene data show CDR1 as MDHEN and CDR2 as SYDVKM. The CDR3 coding sequence is TGTGCCAGCAGTCGATACCGGGGGTCGTCGTTCTTC. This gives the protein CASSRYRGSSFF.

This rearrangement joins TRBV5-1 to TRBJ2-7; no definite D call. The V end lost 2 bases, the J end lost 0 bases, and 12 bases lay between the germline ends. This CDR3 has 15 residues. The germline V gene encodes CDR1 SGHRS and CDR2 YFSETQ. CDR3 protein: CASSLASSSSYEQYF. The CDR3 coding sequence is TGCGCCAGCAGCTTAGCCTCGTCCAGCTCCTACGAGCAGTACTTC.

The chain uses TRBV6-5 and TRBJ1-3; no clear D gene. V gave up 7 bases and J gave up 4 bases, with 11 bases separating them. This CDR3 has 13 residues. Looked up from germline, CDR1 is MNHEY and CDR2 is SVGAGI. The CDR3 sequence is CASIKSRGNTIYF. CDR3 DNA sequence: TGTGCCAGCATAAAGAGTCGGGGAAACACCATATATTTT.

The CDR3 spells CASSTTGQGAGGYTF. As DNA, the CDR3 is TGTGCCAGTAGTACTACGGGACAGGGCGCCGGTGGCTACACCTTC. The V and J genes are TRBV19 and TRBJ1-2; 9 bases are shared with TRBD1. Germline V gives CDR1 LNHDA, CDR2 SQIVND (reference sequence). The CDR3 extends over 15 amino acids. V lost 4 bases and J lost 7; bases outside the gene matches: 10.

V and J are TRBV15 and TRBJ2-3, with 10 bases lining up with TRBD2. Germline values: CDR1 LNHNV, CDR2 YYDKDF (reference sequence). The CDR3 covers 20 residues. Unmatched junction bases numbered 14, after V lost 0 bases and J lost 2 bases. The CDR3 DNA reads as TGTGCCACCAGCAGAGATGGGGCAGCGGGAGGGATCGGGCCCACAGATACGCAGTATTTT. Its translation: CATSRDGAAGGIGPTDTQYF.

The chain is built from TRBV19 and TRBJ1-5; D is ambiguous. Germline V gene data show CDR1 as LNHDA and CDR2 as SQIVND (reference sequence). The V end lost 1 base, the J end lost 7 bases, and 11 bases lay between the germline ends. The CDR3 runs 14 residues. CDR3 bases: TGTGCCAGTAGTATAGGGGCGGCGGGGCAGCCCCAGCATTTT. Its protein product is CASSIGAAGQPQHF.

The gene calls are TRBV6-1 and TRBJ1-1; no firm D call. The germline CDR1 and CDR2 sequences are MNHNS and SASEGT. The V and J ends lost 6 bases and 5 bases respectively, with 19 bases between them. This CDR3 comprises 15 residues. CDR3: CASSQKERVGTEAFF. CDR3 coding DNA: TGTGCCAGCAGCCAAAAGGAAAGGGTTGGAACTGAAGCTTTCTTT.

V usage is TRBV7-6 and J usage is TRBJ2-3; 7 positions agree with TRBD2. V lost 3 bases, J lost 4 bases, and 4 bases stayed unmatched. The CDR3 runs 14 residues. Germline V CDR1 and CDR2: SGHVS, FNYEAQ. DNA of the CDR3: TGTGCCAGCAGCTTTAGCGGGTTGGCAGATACGCAGTATTTT. It yields the protein CASSFSGLADTQYF.

The chain recombines TRBV7-9 with TRBJ1-4, with TRBD1 as a possible D gene (5 bases). Between the trimmed V and J ends, which lost 0 bases and 7 bases, there was a span of 9 bases. The length of the CDR3 is 14 residues. Germline V gives CDR1 SEHNR, CDR2 FQNEAQ (reference sequence). CDR3 nucleotides: TGTGCCAGCAGCTTAGCGCTACAGGTTGAAAAACTGTTTTTT. This gives the protein CASSLALQVEKLFF.

The chain is built from TRBV29-1 and TRBJ2-7, with unresolved D. This CDR3 has 13 amino acids. Trimming left V 1 base short and J 3 bases short, with 10 bases between. Germline assignment: CDR1 SQVTM and CDR2 ANQGSEA. The CDR3 here is CSVEGSAGYEQYF. CDR3 nucleotide sequence: TGCAGCGTTGAAGGTTCGGCCGGCTACGAGCAGTACTTC.

The rearrangement uses TRBV2 and TRBJ1-5; no clear D gene. V lost 7 bases, J lost 4 bases, and 14 bases lay in between. The CDR3 has 14 residues. The germline V gene encodes CDR1 SNHLY and CDR2 FYNNEI. The CDR3 here is CASTADEGNQPQHF. DNA for the CDR3: TGTGCCAGCACCGCGGACGAAGGGAATCAGCCCCAGCATTTT.

As DNA, the CDR3 is TGTGCCAGCAGCTTAGGCGGGAGGGGAGATACGCAGTATTTT. It specifies CASSLGGRGDTQYF. V and J are TRBV7-8 and TRBJ2-3, with 9 bases aligning to TRBD2. Germline-derived CDR1 and CDR2 are SGHVS and FQNEAQ. This CDR3 has 14 amino acids. V lost 1 base to trimming and J lost 5 bases; unmatched junction nucleotides: 1.

V usage is TRBV5-8 and J usage is TRBJ2-5, with 12 bases fitting TRBD1. CDR1 is SGHTS, CDR2 YDEGEE, per germline. The CDR3 runs to 14 residues. V lost 4 bases and J lost 5; bases outside the gene matches: 3. The CDR3 region is CASSRDRGRETQYF. The DNA for the CDR3 is TGTGCCAGCAGCCGGGACAGGGGGCGTGAGACCCAGTACTTC.

The chain uses TRBV5-4 and TRBJ2-1; 8 positions agree with TRBD2. This CDR3 spans 13 amino acids. The germline V gene has CDR1 SGHNT and CDR2 YYREEE (reference sequence). With 5 bases clipped from V and 9 bases from J, the junction kept 7 bases outside the gene matches. The CDR3 here is CASSSGSGIEQFF. In DNA form, the CDR3 reads TGTGCCAGCAGTTCAGGTAGCGGGATTGAGCAGTTCTTC.

The chain joins TRBV6-6 to TRBJ1-1, with D possibly matching TRBD1 (6 bases). The CDR3 contains 14 residues. V lost 8 bases and J lost 1, with 14 bases in between. Germline lookup yields CDR1 MNHNY and CDR2 SVGAGI (reference sequence). CDR3 in DNA: TGTGCCAGCGCCCGACAGGAGGCGAACACTGAAGCTTTCTTT. Amino acid sequence: CASARQEANTEAFF.

In DNA form, the CDR3 reads TGTGCCAGCTCACCATTCCGGGGTCGAGAAGCTTTCTTT. Translated, it gives CASSPFRGREAFF. V gene TRBV18 combines with J gene TRBJ1-1; no clear D. V shed 2 bases and J shed 8 bases, with 12 bases lying between them. The CDR3 consists of 13 residues. CDR1 and CDR2 (germline): KGHSH, LQKENI.

The rearrangement links TRBV12-5 to TRBJ2-1; 7 nucleotides match TRBD1. Looked up from germline, CDR1 is LGHNT and CDR2 is FRNRAP. The CDR3 is 16 residues long. V lost 0 bases, J lost 9 bases, and 11 bases stayed unmatched. CDR3 amino acids: CASGLVITGSGGEQFF. The CDR3 region has the DNA TGTGCTAGTGGTTTGGTGATCACAGGTTCAGGGGGTGAGCAGTTCTTC.

V is TRBV19 and J is TRBJ1-2; the D is unclear. CDR3 length equals 14 residues. Trimming took 9 bases from V and 7 from J, leaving 21 bases between them. Germline V gene lookup returns CDR1 LNHDA and CDR2 SQIVND (reference sequence). CDR3 DNA: TGTGCCAGCCGGCTGGGTGGTCTCGGATTTGGCTACACCTTC. This sequence encodes CASRLGGLGFGYTF.

Only a few counts were recorded for this clone. The chain recombines TRBV5-1 with TRBJ1-6; TRBD1 aligns across 10 bases. The V and J ends lost 4 bases and 6 bases, in that order; junction bases with no gene match: 4. Germline V CDR1 and CDR2: SGHRS, YFSETQ. This CDR3 comprises 15 residues. CDR3 loop: CASSPRTGGNSPLHF. The CDR3 region has the DNA TGCGCCAGCAGCCCCAGGACAGGGGGTAATTCACCCCTCCACTTT.

The V and J genes are TRBV5-5 and TRBJ1-1; no clear D. V was trimmed by 3 bases and J by 4 bases, leaving 13 bases between them. Per germline, CDR1 SGHKS and CDR2 YYEKEE (reference sequence). The CDR3 has 14 amino acids. The CDR3 is CASSSRWGVTEAFF. The CDR3 region has the DNA TGTGCCAGCAGCTCCCGATGGGGAGTCACTGAAGCTTTCTTT.

This chain links TRBV6-5 with TRBJ1-6; D perhaps matches TRBD1 (5 bases). Trimming shortened V by 0 bases and J by 5 bases, and 5 bases separated the two germline ends. Germline CDR1 and CDR2: MNHEY and SVGAGI. The CDR3 consists of 14 residues. CDR3 sequence: CASSYSGDNSPLHF. CDR3 sequence (DNA): TGTGCCAGCAGTTACTCGGGGGATAATTCACCCCTCCACTTT.

The V gene is TRBV5-1, the J gene TRBJ2-1; D is ambiguous. Per germline, CDR1 SGHRS and CDR2 YFSETQ. V lost 2 bases and J lost 1, with 10 bases in between. The CDR3 runs 15 residues. The CDR3 nucleotides are TGCGCCAGCAGCTTAGGAAGTTATTCCTACAATGAGCAGTTCTTC. It yields the protein CASSLGSYSYNEQFF.